This TCR beta chain originates from a study of shared clonotypes between healthy human individuals. Across the study: Each donor's CD8 memory used one plate, CD8 naive two, each CD4 subset three.

Cells designated naive CD8 were CD45RO-negative and were positively selected for CCR7, with terminally differentiated effector memory CD45RA+ cells excluded. Notes on the study in general: Non-shared clonotypes had lower generation probabilities than clonotypes shared by all four sorted-subset donors. Naive subsets tended to show greater estimated richness than memory subsets.

This CDR3 comprises 16 residues. Germline-derived CDR1 and CDR2 are MDHEN and SYDVKM. The V end lost 0 bases, the J end lost 6 bases, and 17 bases lay between the germline ends. The table came from immunoSEQ multiplex PCR; TCRdb's copy has only in-frame clones and leaves some out. The sample has under 1 million clones; over 90% are singletons. With regard to this clone: The antigen remains undetermined.

The sequencing input was naive CD8+ T cells sorted from blood. The TCR sequence derives from a man aged 30 to 45 in good health. This chain joins TRBV28 and TRBJ1-2, with D possibly TRBD1 on 5 matching bases. The CDR3 DNA follows: TGTGCCAGCAGTTTATGGGGGGGGACGGTTGGAGATGGCTACACCTTC. This codes for CASSLWGGTVGDGYTF.